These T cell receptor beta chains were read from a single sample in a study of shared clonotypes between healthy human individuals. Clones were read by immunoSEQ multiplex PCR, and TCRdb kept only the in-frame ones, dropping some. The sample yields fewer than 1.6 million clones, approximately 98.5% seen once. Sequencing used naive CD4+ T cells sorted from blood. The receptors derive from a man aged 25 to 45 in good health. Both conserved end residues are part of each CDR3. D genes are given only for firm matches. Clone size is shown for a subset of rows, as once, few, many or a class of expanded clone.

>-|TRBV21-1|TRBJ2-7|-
TGTGCCAGCAGCAAGGTGAACAGGGCCTTCCACGAGCAGTACTTC
CASSKVNRAFHEQYF
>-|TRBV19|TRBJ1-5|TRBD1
TGTGCCAGTAGTACGACAGGGGGCGTTCAGCCCCAGCATTTT
CASSTTGGVQPQHF
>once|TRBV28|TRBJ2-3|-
TGTGCCACCTCACGGGACAGCACAGATACGCAGTATTTT
CATSRDSTDTQYF
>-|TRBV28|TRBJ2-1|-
TGTGCCAACTCTCCGGGACTTAGCTTCTTCTTC
CANSPGLSFFF
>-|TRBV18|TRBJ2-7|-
TGTGCCAGCTCACCACGGACAGTCTACGAGCAGTACTTC
CASSPRTVYEQYF
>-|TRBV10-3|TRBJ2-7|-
TGTGCCATCAGTGAAAGCGGACCGGGCGGGGAGCAGTACTTC
CAISESGPGGEQYF
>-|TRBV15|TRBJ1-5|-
TGTGCCACCAGCAGAGTCTTTGGTCAGCCCCAGCATTTT
CATSRVFGQPQHF
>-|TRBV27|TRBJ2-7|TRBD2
TGTGCCAGCCGCCCCGGGACTAGCGGGAGCTACGAGCAGTACTTC
CASRPGTSGSYEQYF
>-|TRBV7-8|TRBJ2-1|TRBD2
TGTGCCAGCAGCCCTCACCATCGGGTGCTAGCGGGAGATTTAAACAATGAGCAGTTCTTC
CASSPHHRVLAGDLNNEQFF
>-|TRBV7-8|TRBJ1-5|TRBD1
TGTGCCAGCAGCTTGGAGGGGGCGCCGAATCAGCCCCAGCATTTT
CASSLEGAPNQPQHF
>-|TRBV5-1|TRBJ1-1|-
TGCGCCAGCAGCTTGGTTGGGGGCCGAAACACTGAAGCTTTCTTT
CASSLVGGRNTEAFF
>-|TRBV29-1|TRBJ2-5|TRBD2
TGCAGCGCAATAGGGACTAGCGGGATCGCGAAGACCCAGTACTTC
CSAIGTSGIAKTQYF
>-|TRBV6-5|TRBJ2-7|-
TGTGCCAGCAGTTACCGGAGGGCTGGCTCCTACGAGCAGTACTTC
CASSYRRAGSYEQYF
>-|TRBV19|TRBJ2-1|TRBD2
TGTGCCAGTTCTCGGACTAGCGGGATTAGCTCCTACAATGAGCAGTTCTTC
CASSRTSGISSYNEQFF
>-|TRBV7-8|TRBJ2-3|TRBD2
TGTGCCAGCAGCTTCCGGACTAGCGGGAGTCCGACAGATACGCAGTATTTT
CASSFRTSGSPTDTQYF
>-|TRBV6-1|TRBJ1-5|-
TGTGCCAGCAGTGGGTCTAGCAATCAGCCCCAGCATTTT
CASSGSSNQPQHF
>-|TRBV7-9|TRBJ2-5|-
TGTGCCAGCAGCTGGGGGTCGGGTGGAGAGACCCAGTACTTC
CASSWGSGGETQYF
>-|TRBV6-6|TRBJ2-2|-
TGTGCCAGCAGTAGCAGGGTATTGTCTCCCGGGGAGCTGTTTTTT
CASSSRVLSPGELFF
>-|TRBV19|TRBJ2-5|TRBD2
TGTGCCAGTACTTTGACTAGCGGGTCCCAAGAGACCCAGTACTTC
CASTLTSGSQETQYF
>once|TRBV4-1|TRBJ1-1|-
TGCGCCAGCAGCCAAACGCGCAGGGTGATGAACACTGAAGCTTTCTTT
CASSQTRRVMNTEAFF
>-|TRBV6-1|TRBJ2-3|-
TGTGCCAGCAGTGACGGCACCAACTCGGTGGATACGCAGTATTTT
CASSDGTNSVDTQYF
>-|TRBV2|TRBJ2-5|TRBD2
TGTGCCAGCAGCGCACTAGCGGGGAGTCAGGAGACCCAGTACTTC
CASSALAGSQETQYF
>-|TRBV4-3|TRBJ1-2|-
TGCGCCAGCAGCCCCCACATTCGACAGATATATGGCTACACCTTC
CASSPHIRQIYGYTF
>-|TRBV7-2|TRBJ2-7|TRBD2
TGTGCCAGCAGCCTAGTCCTAGCGGGAGGGCCGGGGGAGCAGTACTTC
CASSLVLAGGPGEQYF
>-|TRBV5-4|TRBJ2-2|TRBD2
TGTGCCAGCAGCTTTCTAGCGGAGGGGAGCGGGGAGCTGTTTTTT
CASSFLAEGSGELFF
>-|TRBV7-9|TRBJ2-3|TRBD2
TGTGCCAGCAGCTTGGGTCTAGCGGGCACAGATACGCAGTATTTT
CASSLGLAGTDTQYF
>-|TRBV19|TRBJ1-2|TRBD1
TGTGCCAGTAGAAAAACAGGGGCGGACTATGGCTACACCTTC
CASRKTGADYGYTF
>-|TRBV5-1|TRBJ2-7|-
TGCGCCAGCAGCTTGGTCGGCACCTCCAAGCACGAGCAGTACTTC
CASSLVGTSKHEQYF
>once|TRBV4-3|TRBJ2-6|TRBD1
TGCGCCAGCAGCCGGGACAGGGGTACATCCTCTGGGGCCAACGTCCTGACTTTC
CASSRDRGTSSGANVLTF